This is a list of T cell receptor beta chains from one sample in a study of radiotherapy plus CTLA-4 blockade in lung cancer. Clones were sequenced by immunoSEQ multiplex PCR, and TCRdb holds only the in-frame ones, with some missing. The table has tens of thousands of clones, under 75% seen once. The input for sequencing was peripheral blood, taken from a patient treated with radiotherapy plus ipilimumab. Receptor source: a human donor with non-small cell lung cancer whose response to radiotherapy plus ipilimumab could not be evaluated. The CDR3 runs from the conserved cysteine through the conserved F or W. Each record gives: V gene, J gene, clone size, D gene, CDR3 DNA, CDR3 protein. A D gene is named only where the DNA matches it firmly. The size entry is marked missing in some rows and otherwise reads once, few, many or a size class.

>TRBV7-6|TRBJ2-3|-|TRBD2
TGTGCCAGCAGCGCATCTAGCGGGGGCACTAGCACAGATACGCAGTATTTT
CASSASSGGTSTDTQYF
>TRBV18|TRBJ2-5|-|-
TGTGCCAGCTCACTGGGGGGACGGGAGTACCAAGAGACCCAGTACTTC
CASSLGGREYQETQYF
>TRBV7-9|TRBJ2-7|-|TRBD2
TGTGCCAGCAGCGCGACTAGCGGGAGATACGAGCAGTACTTC
CASSATSGRYEQYF
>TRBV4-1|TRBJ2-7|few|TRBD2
TGCGCCAGCAGCCAAGATCTCAGCGGGGCCCCCTACGAGCAGTACTTC
CASSQDLSGAPYEQYF
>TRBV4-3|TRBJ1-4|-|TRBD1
TGCGCCAGCAGCCAACAACGGGACAGATATGAAAAACTGTTTTTT
CASSQQRDRYEKLFF
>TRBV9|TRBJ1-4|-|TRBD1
TGTGCCAGCAGCGTAGAGGGGGCAGGAGGTGAAAAACTGTTTTTT
CASSVEGAGGEKLFF
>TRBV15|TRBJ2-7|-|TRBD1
TGTGCCACCAGCAGAAATGACAGGGGGCTCGACGAGCAGTACTTC
CATSRNDRGLDEQYF
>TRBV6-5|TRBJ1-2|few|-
TGTGCCAGCAGCGCGACAGCTAACTATGGCTACACCTTC
CASSATANYGYTF
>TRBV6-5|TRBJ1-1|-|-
TGTGCCAGCAGTTACGGGGCCATTGAAGCTTTCTTT
CASSYGAIEAFF
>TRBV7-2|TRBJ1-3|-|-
TGTGCCAGCAGCTTAGGAGGCAGCTCTGGAAACACCATATATTTT
CASSLGGSSGNTIYF
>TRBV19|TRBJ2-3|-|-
TGTGCCAGTAGTATCCAGTTCACAGGACATACGCAGTATTTT
CASSIQFTGHTQYF
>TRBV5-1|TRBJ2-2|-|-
TGCGCCAGCAGCTTGACGATGGGTCGGGACACCGGGGAGCTGTTTTTT
CASSLTMGRDTGELFF
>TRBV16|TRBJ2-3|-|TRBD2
TGTGCCAGCAGTACCACTAGCGGGGGCCCCCATACGCAGTATTTT
CASSTTSGGPHTQYF
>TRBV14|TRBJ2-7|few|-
TGTGCCAGCAGCCTAACTATCTACGAGCAGTACTTC
CASSLTIYEQYF
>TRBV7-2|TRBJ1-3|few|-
TGTGCCAGCAGCGGGGGGGGCGCGGGGGCTGGAAACACCATATATTTT
CASSGGGAGAGNTIYF
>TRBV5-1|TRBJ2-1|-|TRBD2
TGCGCCAGCAGCGCTGCTAGCGGGCCATACAATGAGCAGTTCTTC
CASSAASGPYNEQFF
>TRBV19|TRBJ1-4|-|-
TGTGCCAGTAGTCTCCGCCCTACAGGGTCCTCAACTAATGAAAAACTGTTTTTT
CASSLRPTGSSTNEKLFF
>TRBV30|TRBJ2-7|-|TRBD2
TGTGCCTGGGGGTCACTAGCGGCCTTTCCCTACGAGCAGTACTTC
CAWGSLAAFPYEQYF
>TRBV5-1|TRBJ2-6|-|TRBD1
TGCGCCAGCAGCTCTTCCGGACAGGGAGGAACTGGGGCCAACGTCCTGACTTTC
CASSSSGQGGTGANVLTF
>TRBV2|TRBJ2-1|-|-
TGTGCCAGCAGTGACGGTTGGAATGAGCAGTTCTTC
CASSDGWNEQFF
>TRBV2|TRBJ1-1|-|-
TGTGCCAGCAGTGAAGCGAGAGGGAGAGCTTTCTTT
CASSEARGRAFF
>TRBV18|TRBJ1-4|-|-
TGTGCCAGCTCACCACTGTTACACCTGGATTACAGACGAAATGAAAAACTGTTTTTT
CASSPLLHLDYRRNEKLFF
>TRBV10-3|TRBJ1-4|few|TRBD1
TGTGCCATCAGGAAACCGGGACAGGGAGATGAAAAACTGTTTTTT
CAIRKPGQGDEKLFF
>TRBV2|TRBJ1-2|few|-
TGTGCCAGCAGTGAAGGCGGAAACTATGGCTACACCTTC
CASSEGGNYGYTF
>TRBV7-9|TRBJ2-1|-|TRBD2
TGTGCCAGCAGAACTAGCGGGAAGGGGAATGAGCAGTTCTTC
CASRTSGKGNEQFF
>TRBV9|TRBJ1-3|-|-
TGTGCCAGCAGCGTTCAGGGGTATCTGGGAAACACCATATATTTT
CASSVQGYLGNTIYF